This TCR beta chain was identified during a study of T cell responses to AZD1222 COVID-19 vaccine. Study-wide points: Spike was spanned by vaccine-associated CD4 TCRs, with dominance at 160-218 and 743-854. White British donors predominated, females outnumbered males, and clonal diversity was possibly underestimated.

A word on this clone: As yet, its antigen is unknown.

Repertoires were generated with immunoSEQ multiplex PCR, while TCRdb's copy carries only in-frame clones and drops some. The table records around 99,000 clones, approximately 92% of them present only once. Trimming removed 5 bases from V and 1 base from J, with 15 bases in between. Germline CDR1 and CDR2: MNHEY and SVGEGT. The CDR3 runs to 15 residues. The sample consisted of peripheral blood, taken 28 days after the second AZD1222 dose. The receptor's source is an adult who received the AZD1222 COVID-19 vaccine. The chain has TRBV6-2 or TRBV6-3 and TRBJ2-7; the D gene is possibly TRBD1 (7 bases). In DNA, the CDR3 is TGTGCCAGCAGTCGGGGCGGGACAGCTTCCTACGAGCAGTACTTC. It translates to CASSRGGTASYEQYF.